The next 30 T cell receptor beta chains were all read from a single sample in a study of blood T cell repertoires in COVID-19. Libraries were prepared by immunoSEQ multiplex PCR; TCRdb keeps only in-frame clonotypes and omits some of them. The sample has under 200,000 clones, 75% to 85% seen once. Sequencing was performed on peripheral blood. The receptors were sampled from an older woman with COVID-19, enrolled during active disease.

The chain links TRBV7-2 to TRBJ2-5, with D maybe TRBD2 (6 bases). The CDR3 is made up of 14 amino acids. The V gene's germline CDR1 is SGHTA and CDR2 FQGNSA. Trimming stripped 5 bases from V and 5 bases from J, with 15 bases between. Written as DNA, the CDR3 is TGTGCCAGCAGCCTCCTGCGGGGTGGGGAGACCCAGTACTTC. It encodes CASSLLRGGETQYF. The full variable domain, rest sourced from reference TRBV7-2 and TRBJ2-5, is GAGVSQSPSNKVTEKGKDVELRCDPISGHTALYWYRQSLGQGLEFLIYFQGNSAPDKSGLPSDRFSAERTGGSVSTLTIQRTQQEDSAVYLCASSLLRGGETQYFGPGTRLLVL.

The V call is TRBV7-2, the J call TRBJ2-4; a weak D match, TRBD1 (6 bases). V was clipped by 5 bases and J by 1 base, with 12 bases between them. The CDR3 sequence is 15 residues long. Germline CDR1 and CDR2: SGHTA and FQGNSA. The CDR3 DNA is TGTGCCAGCAGCCCCCGTACAGGGGCCAAAAACATTCAGTACTTC. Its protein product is CASSPRTGAKNIQYF.

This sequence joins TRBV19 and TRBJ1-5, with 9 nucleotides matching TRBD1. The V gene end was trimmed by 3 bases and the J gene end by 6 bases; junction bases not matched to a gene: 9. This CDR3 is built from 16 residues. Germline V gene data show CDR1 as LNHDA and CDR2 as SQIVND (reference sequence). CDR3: CASSIRTGQGGQPQHF. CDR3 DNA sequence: TGTGCCAGTAGTATTCGTACGGGACAGGGAGGTCAGCCCCAGCATTTT.

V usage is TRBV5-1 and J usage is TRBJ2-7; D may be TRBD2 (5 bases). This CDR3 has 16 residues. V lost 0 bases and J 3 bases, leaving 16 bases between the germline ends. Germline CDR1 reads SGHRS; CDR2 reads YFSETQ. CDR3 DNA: TGCGCCAGCAGCTTGGCGGGTAGCGCCATGGACTACGAGCAGTACTTC. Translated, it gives CASSLAGSAMDYEQYF. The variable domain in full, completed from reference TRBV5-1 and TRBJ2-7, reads KAGVTQTPRYLIKTRGQQVTLSCSPISGHRSVSWYQQTPGQGLQFLFEYFSETQRNKGNFPGRFSGRQFSNSRSEMNVSTLELGDSALYLCASSLAGSAMDYEQYFGPGTRLTVT.

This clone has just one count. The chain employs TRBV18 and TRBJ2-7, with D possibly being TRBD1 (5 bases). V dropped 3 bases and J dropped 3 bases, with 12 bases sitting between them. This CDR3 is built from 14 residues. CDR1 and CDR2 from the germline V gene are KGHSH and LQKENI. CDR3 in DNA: TGTGCCAGCTCACCTAACCTCGACAGCTACGAGCAGTACTTC. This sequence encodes CASSPNLDSYEQYF.

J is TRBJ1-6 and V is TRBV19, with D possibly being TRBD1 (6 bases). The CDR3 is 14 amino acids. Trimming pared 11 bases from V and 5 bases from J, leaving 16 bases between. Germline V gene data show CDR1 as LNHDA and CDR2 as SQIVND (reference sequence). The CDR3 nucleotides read TGTGCCTCGGCTCGGACAGCTAATAATTCACCCCTCCACTTT. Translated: CASARTANNSPLHF.

CDR3 residues: CASREIFRPSAYEQYF. The CDR3 nucleotides read TGTGCCAGCAGGGAGATATTCCGACCTTCGGCCTACGAGCAGTACTTC. V and J are TRBV27 and TRBJ2-7, with D unclear. Germline CDR1 is MNHEY and CDR2 is SMNVEV (reference sequence). V was pared by 6 bases and J by 2 bases, with 20 bases between. The CDR3 contains 16 residues.

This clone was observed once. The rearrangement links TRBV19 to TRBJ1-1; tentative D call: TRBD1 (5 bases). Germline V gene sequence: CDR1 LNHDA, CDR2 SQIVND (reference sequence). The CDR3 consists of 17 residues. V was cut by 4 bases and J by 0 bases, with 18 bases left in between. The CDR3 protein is CASSRRDPLRMNTEAFF. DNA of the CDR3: TGTGCCAGTAGTAGGAGGGACCCCCTGAGGATGAACACTGAAGCTTTCTTT.

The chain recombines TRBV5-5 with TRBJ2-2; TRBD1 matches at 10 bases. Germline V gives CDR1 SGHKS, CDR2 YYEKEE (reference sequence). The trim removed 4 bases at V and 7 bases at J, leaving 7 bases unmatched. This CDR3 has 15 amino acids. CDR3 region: CASSREGQGFGELFF. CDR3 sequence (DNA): TGTGCCAGCAGCCGAGAGGGACAGGGGTTCGGGGAGCTGTTTTTT.

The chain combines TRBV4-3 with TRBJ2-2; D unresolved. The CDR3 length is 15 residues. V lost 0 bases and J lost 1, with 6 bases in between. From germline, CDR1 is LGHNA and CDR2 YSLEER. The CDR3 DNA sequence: TGCGCCAGCAGCCAAGAGTCACAGAACACCGGGGAGCTGTTTTTT. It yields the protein CASSQESQNTGELFF.

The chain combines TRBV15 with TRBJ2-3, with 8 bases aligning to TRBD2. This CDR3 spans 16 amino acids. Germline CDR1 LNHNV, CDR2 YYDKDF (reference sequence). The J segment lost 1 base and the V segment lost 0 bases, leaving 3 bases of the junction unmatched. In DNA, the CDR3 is TGTGCCACCAGCAGAGACCGGACTAGCCGCACAGATACGCAGTATTTT. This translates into CATSRDRTSRTDTQYF. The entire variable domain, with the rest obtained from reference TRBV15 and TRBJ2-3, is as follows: DAMVIQNPRYQVTQFGKPVTLSCSQTLNHNVMYWYQQKSSQAPKLLFHYYDKDFNNEADTPDNFQSRRPNTSFCFLDIRSPGLGDTAMYLCATSRDRTSRTDTQYFGPGTRLTVL.

The CDR3 loop reads CASSLSPTGATTGELFF. The CDR3 DNA reads as TGTGCCAGCAGTTTATCCCCCACAGGGGCGACCACCGGGGAGCTGTTTTTT. The chain couples TRBV28 to TRBJ2-2; TRBD1 matches 7 bases. Germline CDR1 MDHEN, CDR2 SYDVKM. The CDR3 consists of 17 residues. V dropped 1 base and J dropped 4; count of bases not matched to a gene: 9.

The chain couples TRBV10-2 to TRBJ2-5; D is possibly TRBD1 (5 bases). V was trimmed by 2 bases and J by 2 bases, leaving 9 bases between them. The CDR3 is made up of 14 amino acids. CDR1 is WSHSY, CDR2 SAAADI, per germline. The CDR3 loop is CASSEKTVQETQYF. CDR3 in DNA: TGCGCCAGCAGTGAGAAGACAGTTCAAGAGACCCAGTACTTC.

This chain's CDR3 is CASSYSAGTSTDTQYF. The CDR3 nucleotides are TGTGCCAGCAGTTACTCAGCGGGGACTAGCACAGATACGCAGTATTTT. V and J are TRBV6-2 or TRBV6-3 and TRBJ2-3; TRBD2 matches 7 bases. V was clipped by 0 bases and J by 0 bases; unmatched bases: 3. The germline V gene encodes CDR1 MNHEY and CDR2 SVGEGT. The CDR3 covers 16 residues.

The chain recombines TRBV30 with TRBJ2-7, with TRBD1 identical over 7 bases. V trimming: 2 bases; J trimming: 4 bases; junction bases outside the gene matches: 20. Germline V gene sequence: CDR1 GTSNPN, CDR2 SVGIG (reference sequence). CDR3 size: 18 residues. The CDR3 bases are TGTGCCTGGAGTCCACCAGGGGGTTACCCCCACTCCTCTTACGAGCAGTACTTC. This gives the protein CAWSPPGGYPHSSYEQYF.

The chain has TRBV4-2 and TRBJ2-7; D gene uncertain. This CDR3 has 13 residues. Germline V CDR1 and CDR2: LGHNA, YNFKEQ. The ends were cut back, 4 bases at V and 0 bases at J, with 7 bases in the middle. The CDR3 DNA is TGTGCCAGCAGCCTTGGAGCCTCCTACGAGCAGTACTTC. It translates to CASSLGASYEQYF.

This chain's CDR3 is CASSSPGNEQFF. The CDR3 DNA is TGTGCCAGCAGTTCTCCGGGAAATGAGCAGTTCTTC. The V and J genes are TRBV28 and TRBJ2-1; possibly TRBD2 for D (5 bases). This CDR3 comprises 12 residues. The germline gives CDR1 MDHEN, CDR2 SYDVKM. The V end lost 4 bases, the J end lost 7 bases, and 8 bases lay between the germline ends.

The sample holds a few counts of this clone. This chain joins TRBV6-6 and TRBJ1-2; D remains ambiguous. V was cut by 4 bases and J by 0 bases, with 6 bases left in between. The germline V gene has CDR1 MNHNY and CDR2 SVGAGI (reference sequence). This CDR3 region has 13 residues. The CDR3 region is CASSFETNYGYTF. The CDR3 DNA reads TGTGCCAGCAGTTTTGAGACTAACTATGGCTACACCTTC.

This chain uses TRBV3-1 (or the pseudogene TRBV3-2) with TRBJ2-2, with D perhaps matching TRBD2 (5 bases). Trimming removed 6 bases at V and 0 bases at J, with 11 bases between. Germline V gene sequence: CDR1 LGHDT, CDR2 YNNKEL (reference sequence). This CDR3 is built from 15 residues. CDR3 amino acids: CASSRTPANTGELFF. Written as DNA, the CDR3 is TGTGCCAGCAGTCGGACTCCTGCGAACACCGGGGAGCTGTTTTTT.

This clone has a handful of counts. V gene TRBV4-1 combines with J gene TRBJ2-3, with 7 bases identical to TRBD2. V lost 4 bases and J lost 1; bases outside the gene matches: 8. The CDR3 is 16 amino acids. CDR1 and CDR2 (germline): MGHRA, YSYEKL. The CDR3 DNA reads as TGCGCCAGCAGCCGCACCCTCAGCGGGGGCACAGATACGCAGTATTTT. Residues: CASSRTLSGGTDTQYF.

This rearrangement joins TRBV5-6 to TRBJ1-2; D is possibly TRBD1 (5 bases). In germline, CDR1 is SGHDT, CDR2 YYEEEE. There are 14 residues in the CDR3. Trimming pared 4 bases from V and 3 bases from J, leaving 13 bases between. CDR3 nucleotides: TGTGCCAGCAGCGGAGGGGCGGGGGACTATGGCTACACCTTC. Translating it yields CASSGGAGDYGYTF.

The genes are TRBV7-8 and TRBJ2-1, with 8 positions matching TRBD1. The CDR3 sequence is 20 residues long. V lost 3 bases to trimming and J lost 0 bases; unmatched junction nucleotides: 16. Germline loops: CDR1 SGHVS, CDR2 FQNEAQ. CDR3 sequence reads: CASSFPRDRGPLSSYNEQFF. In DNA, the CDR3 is TGTGCCAGCAGCTTCCCTCGTGACAGGGGTCCCCTAAGCTCCTACAATGAGCAGTTCTTC.

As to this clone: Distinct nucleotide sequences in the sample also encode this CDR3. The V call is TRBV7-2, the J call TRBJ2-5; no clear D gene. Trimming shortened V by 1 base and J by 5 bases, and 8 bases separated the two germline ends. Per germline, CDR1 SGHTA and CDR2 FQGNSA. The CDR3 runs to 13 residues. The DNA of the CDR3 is TGTGCCAGCAGCTTAGTTTCCGGGGAGACCCAGTACTTC. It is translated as CASSLVSGETQYF.

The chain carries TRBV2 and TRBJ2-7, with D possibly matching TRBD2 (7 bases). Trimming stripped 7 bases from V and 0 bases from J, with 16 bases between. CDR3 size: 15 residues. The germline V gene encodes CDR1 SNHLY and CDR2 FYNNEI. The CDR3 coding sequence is TGTGCCAGCATAGGGGGGGTGTCCCTCTCCTACGAGCAGTACTTC. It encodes CASIGGVSLSYEQYF.

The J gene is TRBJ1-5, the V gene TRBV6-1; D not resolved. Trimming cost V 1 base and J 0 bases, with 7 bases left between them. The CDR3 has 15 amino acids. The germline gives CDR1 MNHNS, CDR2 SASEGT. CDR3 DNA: TGTGCCAGCAGTGAAGTGAGTAATAGCAATCAGCCCCAGCATTTT. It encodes CASSEVSNSNQPQHF.

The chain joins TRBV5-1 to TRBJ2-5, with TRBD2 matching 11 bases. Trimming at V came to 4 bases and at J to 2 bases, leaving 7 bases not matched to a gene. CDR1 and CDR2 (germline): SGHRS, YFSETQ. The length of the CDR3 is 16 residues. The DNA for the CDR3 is TGCGCCAGCAGCCCCATGCTAGCGGGGGGTCAAGAGACCCAGTACTTC. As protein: CASSPMLAGGQETQYF.

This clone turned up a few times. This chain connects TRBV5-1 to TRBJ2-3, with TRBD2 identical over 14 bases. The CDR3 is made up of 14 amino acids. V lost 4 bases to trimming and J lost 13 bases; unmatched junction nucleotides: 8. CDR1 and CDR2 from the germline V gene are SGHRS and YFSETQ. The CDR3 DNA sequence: TGCGCCAGCAGCCCCGGGACTAGCGGGAGAGGGAAGTATTTT. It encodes CASSPGTSGRGKYF.

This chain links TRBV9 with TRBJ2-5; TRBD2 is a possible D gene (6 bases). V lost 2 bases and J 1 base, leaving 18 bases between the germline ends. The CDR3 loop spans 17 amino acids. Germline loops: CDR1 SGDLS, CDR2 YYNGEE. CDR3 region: CASSVSAGPALQETQYF. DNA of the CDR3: TGTGCCAGCAGCGTGTCGGCGGGGCCCGCCCTCCAAGAGACCCAGTACTTC.

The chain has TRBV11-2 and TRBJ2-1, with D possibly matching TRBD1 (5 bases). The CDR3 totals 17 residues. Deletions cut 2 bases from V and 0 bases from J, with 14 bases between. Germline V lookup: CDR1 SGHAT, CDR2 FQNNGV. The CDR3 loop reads CASSLLGRSSSYNEQFF. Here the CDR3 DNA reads TGTGCCAGCAGCTTATTGGGGCGGTCTAGCTCCTACAATGAGCAGTTCTTC.

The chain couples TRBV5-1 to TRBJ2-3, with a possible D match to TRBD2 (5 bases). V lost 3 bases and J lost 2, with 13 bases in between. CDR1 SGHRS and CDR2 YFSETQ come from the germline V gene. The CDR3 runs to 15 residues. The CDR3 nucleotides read TGCGCCAGCAGCTCTGACGGGGTTCCCACAGATACGCAGTATTTT. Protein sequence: CASSSDGVPTDTQYF.